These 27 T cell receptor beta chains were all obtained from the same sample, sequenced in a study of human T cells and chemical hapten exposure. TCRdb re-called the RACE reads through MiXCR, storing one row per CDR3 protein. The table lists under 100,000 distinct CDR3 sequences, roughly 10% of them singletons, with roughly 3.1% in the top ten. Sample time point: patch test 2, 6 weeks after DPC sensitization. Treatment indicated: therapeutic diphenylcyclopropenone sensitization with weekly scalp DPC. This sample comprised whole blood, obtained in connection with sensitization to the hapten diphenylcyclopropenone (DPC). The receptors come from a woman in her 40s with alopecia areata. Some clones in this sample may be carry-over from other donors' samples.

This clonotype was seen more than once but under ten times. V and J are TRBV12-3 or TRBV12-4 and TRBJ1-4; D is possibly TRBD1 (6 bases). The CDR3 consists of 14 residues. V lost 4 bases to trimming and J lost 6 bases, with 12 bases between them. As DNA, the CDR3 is TGTGCCAGCAGTTGGAGGGGGTACGATGAAAAACTGTTTTTT. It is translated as CASSWRGYDEKLFF.

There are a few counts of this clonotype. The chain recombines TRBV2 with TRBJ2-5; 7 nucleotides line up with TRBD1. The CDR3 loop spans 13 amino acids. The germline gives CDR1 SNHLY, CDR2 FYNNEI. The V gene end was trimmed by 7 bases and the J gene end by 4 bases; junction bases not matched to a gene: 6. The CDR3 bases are TGTGCCAGCAAAGGGGGCCAAATAGAGACCCAGTACTTC. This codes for CASKGGQIETQYF.

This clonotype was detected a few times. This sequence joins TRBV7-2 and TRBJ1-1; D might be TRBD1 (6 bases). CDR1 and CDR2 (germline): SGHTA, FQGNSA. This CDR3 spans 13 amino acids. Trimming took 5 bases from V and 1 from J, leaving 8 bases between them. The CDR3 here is CASSEGQNTEAFF. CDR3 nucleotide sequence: TGTGCCAGCAGCGAGGGACAGAACACTGAAGCTTTCTTT.

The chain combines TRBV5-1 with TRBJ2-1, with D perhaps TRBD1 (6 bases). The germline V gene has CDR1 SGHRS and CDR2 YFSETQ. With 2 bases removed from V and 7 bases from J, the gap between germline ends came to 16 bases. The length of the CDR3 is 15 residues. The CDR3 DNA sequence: TGCGCCAGCAGCTTCAGAGACAGGTTCGTGAATGAGCAGTTCTTC. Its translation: CASSFRDRFVNEQFF.

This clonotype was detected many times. The CDR3 DNA is TGTGCCAGCTCACAGGGACCGGCGAAGGGGACGCAGTATTTT. It specifies CASSQGPAKGTQYF. The chain uses TRBV18 and TRBJ2-3; D could derive from TRBD1 or TRBD2 (5 bases each). Germline V gives CDR1 KGHSH, CDR2 LQKENI. The CDR3 extends over 14 amino acids. The V end was cut by 4 bases, the J end by 9 bases, with 17 bases between.

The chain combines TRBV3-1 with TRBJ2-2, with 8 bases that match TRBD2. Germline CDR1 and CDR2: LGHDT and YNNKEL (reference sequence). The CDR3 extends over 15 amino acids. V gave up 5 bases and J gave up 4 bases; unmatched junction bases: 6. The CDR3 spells CASSSAGGGTGELFF. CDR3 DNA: TGTGCCAGCAGCTCGGCGGGGGGAGGCACCGGGGAGCTGTTTTTT.

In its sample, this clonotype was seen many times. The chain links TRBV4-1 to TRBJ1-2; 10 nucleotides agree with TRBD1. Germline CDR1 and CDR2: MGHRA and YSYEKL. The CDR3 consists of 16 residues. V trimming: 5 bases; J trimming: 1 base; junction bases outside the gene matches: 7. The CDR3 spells CASSEDRGFVNYGYTF. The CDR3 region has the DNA TGCGCCAGCAGCGAGGACAGGGGGTTCGTTAACTATGGCTACACCTTC.

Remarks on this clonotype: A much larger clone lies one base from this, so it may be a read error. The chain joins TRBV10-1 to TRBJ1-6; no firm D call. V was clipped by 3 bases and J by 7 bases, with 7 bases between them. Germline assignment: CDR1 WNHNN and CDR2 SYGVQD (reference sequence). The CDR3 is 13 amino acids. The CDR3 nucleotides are TGCGCCAGCAGTGAAGTCAGAAATTCACCCCTCCACTTT. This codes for CASSEVRNSPLHF.

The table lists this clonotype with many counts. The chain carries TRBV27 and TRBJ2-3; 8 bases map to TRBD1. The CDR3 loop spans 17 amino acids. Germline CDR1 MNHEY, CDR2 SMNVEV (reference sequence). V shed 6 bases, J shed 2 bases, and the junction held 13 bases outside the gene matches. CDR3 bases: TGTGCCAGCAGCCCCCCCCAGGGGGCAGAAAACACAGATACGCAGTATTTT. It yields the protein CASSPPQGAENTDTQYF.

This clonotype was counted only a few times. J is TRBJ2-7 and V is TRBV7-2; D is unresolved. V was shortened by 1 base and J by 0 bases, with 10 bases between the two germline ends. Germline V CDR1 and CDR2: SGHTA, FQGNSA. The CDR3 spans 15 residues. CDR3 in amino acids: CASSLVDSGSYEQYF. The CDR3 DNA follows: TGTGCCAGCAGCTTAGTTGACTCCGGCTCCTACGAGCAGTACTTC. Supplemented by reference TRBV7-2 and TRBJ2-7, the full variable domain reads GAGVSQSPSNKVTEKGKDVELRCDPISGHTALYWYRQSLGQGLEFLIYFQGNSAPDKSGLPSDRFSAERTGGSVSTLTIQRTQQEDSAVYLCASSLVDSGSYEQYFGPGTRLTVT.

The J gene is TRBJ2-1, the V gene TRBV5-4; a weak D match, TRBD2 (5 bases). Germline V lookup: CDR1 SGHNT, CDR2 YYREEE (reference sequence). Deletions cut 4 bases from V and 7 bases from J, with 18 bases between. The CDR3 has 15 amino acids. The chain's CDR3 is CASSRSEGSLNEQFF. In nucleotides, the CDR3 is TGTGCCAGCAGCCGTAGCGAAGGATCCTTGAATGAGCAGTTCTTC.

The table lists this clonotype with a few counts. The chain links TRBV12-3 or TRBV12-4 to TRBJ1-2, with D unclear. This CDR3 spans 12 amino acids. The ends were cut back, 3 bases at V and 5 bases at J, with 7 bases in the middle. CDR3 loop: CASSFTDYGYTF. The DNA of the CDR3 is TGTGCCAGCAGTTTCACGGATTATGGCTACACCTTC.

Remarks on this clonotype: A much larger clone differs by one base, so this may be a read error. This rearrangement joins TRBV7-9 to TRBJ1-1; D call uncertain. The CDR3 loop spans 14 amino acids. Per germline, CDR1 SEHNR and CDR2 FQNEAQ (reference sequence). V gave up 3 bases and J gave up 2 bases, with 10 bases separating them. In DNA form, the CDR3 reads TGTGCCAGCAGCTTTGACATGGGTAACACTGAAGCTTTCTTT. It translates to CASSFDMGNTEAFF.

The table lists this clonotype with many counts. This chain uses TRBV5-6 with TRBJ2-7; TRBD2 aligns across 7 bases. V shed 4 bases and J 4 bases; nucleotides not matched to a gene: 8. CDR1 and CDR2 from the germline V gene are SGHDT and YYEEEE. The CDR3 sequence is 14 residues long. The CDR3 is CASSDWTRFYEQYF. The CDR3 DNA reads TGTGCCAGCAGCGATTGGACTAGATTTTACGAGCAGTACTTC.

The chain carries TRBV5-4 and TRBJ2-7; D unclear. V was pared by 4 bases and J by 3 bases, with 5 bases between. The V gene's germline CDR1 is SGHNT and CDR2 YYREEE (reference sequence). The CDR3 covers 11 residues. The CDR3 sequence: CASSTNYEQYF. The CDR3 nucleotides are TGTGCCAGCAGCACTAACTACGAGCAGTACTTC.

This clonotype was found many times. Here the CDR3 DNA reads TGTGCCAGTAGATTTATGGACAGGCATATCTACGAGCAGTACTTC. Protein product: CASRFMDRHIYEQYF. The chain links TRBV6-2 or TRBV6-3 to TRBJ2-7; the match to TRBD1 covers 7 bases. The germline V gene has CDR1 MNHEY and CDR2 SVGEGT. The length of the CDR3 is 15 residues. Trimming cost V 9 bases and J 3 bases; bases outside gene matches: 14.

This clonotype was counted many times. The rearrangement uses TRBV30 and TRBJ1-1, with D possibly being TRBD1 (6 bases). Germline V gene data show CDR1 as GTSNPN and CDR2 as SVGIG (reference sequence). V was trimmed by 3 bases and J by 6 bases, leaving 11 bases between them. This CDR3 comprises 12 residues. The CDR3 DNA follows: TGTGCCTGGAGCCAACAGGGTCCTGAAGCTTTCTTT. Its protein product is CAWSQQGPEAFF.

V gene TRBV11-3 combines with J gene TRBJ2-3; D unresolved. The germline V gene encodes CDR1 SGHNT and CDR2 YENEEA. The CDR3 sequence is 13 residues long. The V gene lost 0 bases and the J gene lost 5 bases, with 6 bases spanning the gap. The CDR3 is CASSLDHKDTQYF. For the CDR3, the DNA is TGTGCCAGCAGCTTAGACCACAAAGATACGCAGTATTTT. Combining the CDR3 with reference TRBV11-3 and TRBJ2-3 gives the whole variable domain EAGVVQSPRYKIIEKKQPVAFWCNPISGHNTLYWYLQNLGQGPELLIRYENEEAVDDSQLPKDRFSAERLKGVDSTLKIQPAELGDSAVYLCASSLDHKDTQYFGPGTRLTVL.

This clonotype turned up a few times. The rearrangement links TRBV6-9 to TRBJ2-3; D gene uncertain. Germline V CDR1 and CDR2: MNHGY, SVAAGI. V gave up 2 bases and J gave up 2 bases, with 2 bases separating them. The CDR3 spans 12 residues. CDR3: CASSYPTDTQYF. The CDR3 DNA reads TGTGCCAGCAGTTATCCCACAGATACGCAGTATTTT.

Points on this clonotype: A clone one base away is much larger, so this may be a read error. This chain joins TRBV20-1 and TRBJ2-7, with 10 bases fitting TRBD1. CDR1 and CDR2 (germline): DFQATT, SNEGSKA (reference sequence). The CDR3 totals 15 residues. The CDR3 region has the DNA TGCAGTGCTCCCACCGGGACAGGGGCCTCCTTCGAGCAGTACTTC. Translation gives CSAPTGTGASFEQYF.

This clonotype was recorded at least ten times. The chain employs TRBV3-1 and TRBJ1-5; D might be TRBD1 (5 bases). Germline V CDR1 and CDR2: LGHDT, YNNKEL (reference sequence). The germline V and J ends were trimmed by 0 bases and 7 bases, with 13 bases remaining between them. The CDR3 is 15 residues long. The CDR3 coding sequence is TGTGCCAGCAGCCAAGATTGGCAGGGTACCCAGCCCCAGCATTTT. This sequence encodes CASSQDWQGTQPQHF. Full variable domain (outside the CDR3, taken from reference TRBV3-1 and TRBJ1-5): DTAVSQTPKYLVTQMGNDKSIKCEQNLGHDTMYWYKQDSKKFLKIMFSYNNKELIINETVPNRFSPKSPDKAHLNLHINSLELGDSAVYFCASSQDWQGTQPQHFGDGTRLSIL.

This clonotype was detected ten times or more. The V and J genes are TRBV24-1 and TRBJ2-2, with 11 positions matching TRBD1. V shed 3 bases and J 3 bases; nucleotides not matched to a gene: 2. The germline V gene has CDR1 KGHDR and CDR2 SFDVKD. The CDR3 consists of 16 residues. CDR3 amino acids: CATSDPGQGDTGELFF. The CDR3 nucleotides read TGTGCCACCAGTGATCCGGGACAGGGGGACACCGGGGAGCTGTTTTTT.

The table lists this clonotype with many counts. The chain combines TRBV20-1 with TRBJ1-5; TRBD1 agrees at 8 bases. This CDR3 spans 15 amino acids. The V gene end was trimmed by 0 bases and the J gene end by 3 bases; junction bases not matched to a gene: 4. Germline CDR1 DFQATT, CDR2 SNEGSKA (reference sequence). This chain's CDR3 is CSARDRGQVNQPQHF. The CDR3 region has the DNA TGCAGTGCTAGAGATCGGGGACAGGTCAATCAGCCCCAGCATTTT.

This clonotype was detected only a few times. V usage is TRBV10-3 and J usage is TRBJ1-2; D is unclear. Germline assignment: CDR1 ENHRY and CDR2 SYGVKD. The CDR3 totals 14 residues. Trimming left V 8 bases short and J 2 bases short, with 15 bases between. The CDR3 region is CAIQMMNNNYGYTF. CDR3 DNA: TGTGCCATCCAAATGATGAACAACAACTATGGCTACACCTTC.

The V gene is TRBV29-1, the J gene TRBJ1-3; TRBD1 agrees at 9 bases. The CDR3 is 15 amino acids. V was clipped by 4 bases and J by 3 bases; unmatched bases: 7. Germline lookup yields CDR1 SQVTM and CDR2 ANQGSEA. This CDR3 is CSVAITGGNGNTIYF. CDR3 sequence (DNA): TGCAGCGTTGCGATCACAGGGGGCAATGGAAACACCATATATTTT.

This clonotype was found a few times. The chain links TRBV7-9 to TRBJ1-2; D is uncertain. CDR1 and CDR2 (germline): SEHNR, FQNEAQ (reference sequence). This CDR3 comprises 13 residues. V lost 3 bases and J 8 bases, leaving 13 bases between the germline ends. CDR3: CASSFRSLEGYTF. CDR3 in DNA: TGTGCCAGCAGCTTCCGCAGCCTTGAGGGCTACACCTTC.

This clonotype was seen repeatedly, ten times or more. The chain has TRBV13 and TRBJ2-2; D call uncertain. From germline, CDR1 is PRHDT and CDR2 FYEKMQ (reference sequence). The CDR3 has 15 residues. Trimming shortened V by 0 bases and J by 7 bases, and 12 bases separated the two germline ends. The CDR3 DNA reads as TGTGCCAGCAGCTTAGGACAGTTGGGATACGGGGAGCTGTTTTTT. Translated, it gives CASSLGQLGYGELFF.